This T cell receptor beta chain emerged from a study of control samples from healthy donors and cancer patients. CDR3 size: 15 residues. J lost 2 bases, V lost 0 bases, and 3 bases had no gene match. Germline CDR1 MGHRA, CDR2 YSYEKL. Data came from immunoSEQ multiplex PCR; TCRdb stores just in-frame clones and leaves some out. The sample records under 95,000 clones, roughly nine tenths being singletons. Sequenced input: blood. The source of this sequence is a woman in her 30s in good health. V is TRBV4-1 and J is TRBJ1-1; 7 bases map to TRBD1. CDR3 bases: TGCGCCAGCAGCCAAGATGGGACAGTAAACACTGAAGCTTTCTTT. Encoded protein: CASSQDGTVNTEAFF.